The clone carrying this T cell receptor beta chain was seen only a few times. The antigen is undetermined. MiXCR, applied by TCRdb to the RACE reads, yields one record per CDR3 protein. The sample consists of around 80,000 distinct CDR3 sequences, approximately 7% of them appearing once. Noted time point: patch test 2, 6 weeks after DPC sensitization. Stated treatment: therapeutic diphenylcyclopropenone sensitization with weekly scalp DPC. The germline V gene has CDR1 DFQATT and CDR2 SNEGSKA (reference sequence). Trimming left V 3 bases short and J 0 bases short, with 6 bases between. The CDR3 length is 13 residues. These data belong to a study of human T cells and chemical hapten exposure. Study-wide results and caveats: DPC sensitization left the count of TCRs above 1 in 1000 unchanged.

V is TRBV20-1 and J is TRBJ1-5; D uncertain. This clonotype originated in a woman under 40 with alopecia areata. Some clones in this sample may be carry-over from other donors' samples. The sequenced sample was whole blood, obtained in connection with sensitization to the hapten diphenylcyclopropenone (DPC). The CDR3 is CSASSDSNQPQHF. CDR3 nucleotide sequence: TGCAGTGCTAGCTCCGATAGCAATCAGCCCCAGCATTTT.